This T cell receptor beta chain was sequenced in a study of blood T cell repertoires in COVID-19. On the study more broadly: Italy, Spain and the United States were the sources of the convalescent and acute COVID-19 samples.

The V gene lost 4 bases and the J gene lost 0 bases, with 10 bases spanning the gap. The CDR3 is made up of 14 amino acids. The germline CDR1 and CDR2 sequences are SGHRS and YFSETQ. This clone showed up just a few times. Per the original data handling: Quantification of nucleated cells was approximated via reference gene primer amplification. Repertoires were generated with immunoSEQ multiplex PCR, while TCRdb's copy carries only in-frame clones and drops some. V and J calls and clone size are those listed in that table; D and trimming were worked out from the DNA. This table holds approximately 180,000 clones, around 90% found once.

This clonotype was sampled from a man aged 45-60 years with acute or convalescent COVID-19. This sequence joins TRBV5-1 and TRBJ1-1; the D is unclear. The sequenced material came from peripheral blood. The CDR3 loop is CASSEQPLNTEAFF. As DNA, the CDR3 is TGCGCCAGCAGCGAACAGCCTTTGAACACTGAAGCTTTCTTT.